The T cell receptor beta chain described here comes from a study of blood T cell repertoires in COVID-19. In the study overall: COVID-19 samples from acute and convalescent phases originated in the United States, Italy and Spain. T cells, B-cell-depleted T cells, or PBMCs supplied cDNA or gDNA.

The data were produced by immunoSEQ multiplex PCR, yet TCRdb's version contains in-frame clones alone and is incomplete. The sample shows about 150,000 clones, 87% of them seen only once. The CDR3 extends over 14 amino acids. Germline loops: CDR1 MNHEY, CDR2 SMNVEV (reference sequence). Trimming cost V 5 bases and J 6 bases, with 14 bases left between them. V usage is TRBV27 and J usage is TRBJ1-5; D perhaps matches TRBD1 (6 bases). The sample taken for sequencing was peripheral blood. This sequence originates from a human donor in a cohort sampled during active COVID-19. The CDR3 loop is CASSPLGAGQPQHF. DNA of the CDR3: TGTGCCAGCAGTCCCCTGGGGGCAGGTCAGCCCCAGCATTTT.